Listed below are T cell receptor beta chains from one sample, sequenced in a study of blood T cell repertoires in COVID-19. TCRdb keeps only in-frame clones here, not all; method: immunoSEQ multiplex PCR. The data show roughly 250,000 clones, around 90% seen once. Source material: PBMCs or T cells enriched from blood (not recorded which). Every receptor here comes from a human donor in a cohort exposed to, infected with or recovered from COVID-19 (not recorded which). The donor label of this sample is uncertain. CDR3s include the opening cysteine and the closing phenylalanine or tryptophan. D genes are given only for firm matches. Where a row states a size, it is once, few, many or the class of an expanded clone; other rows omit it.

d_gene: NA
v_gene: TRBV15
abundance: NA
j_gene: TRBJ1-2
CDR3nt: TGTGCCACCAGCGTATCCAACTATGGCTACACCTTC
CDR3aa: CATSVSNYGYTF

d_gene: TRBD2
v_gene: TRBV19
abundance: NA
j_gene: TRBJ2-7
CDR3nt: TGTGCCAGTAGCCTACTAGCGGGGGGCTTCTACGAGCAGTACTTC
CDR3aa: CASSLLAGGFYEQYF

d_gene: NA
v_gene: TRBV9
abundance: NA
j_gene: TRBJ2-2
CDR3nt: TGTGCCAGCAGCGTCCCAGACAGCACCGGGGAGCTGTTTTTT
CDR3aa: CASSVPDSTGELFF

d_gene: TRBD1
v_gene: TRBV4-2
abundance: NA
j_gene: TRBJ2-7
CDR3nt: TGTGCCAGCAGCTTCCGGACAGGGAGCTCCTACGAGCAGTACTTC
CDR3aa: CASSFRTGSSYEQYF

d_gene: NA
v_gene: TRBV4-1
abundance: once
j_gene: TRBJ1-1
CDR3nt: TGCGCCAGCGGGGGGAGGGTGAACACTGAAGCTTTCTTT
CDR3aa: CASGGRVNTEAFF

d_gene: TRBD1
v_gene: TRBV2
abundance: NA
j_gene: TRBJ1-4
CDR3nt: TGTGCCAGCACTACAGGGGGCGACCCTGAAAAACTGTTTTTT
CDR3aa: CASTTGGDPEKLFF

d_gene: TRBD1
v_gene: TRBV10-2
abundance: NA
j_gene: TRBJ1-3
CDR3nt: TGCGCCAGCAGGGGACAGGGCCGGTCTGGAAACACCATATATTTT
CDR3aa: CASRGQGRSGNTIYF

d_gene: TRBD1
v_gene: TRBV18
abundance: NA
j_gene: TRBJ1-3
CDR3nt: TGTGCCAGCGGGACAGGGGGTCCCTTCTCTGGAAACACCATATATTTT
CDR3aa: CASGTGGPFSGNTIYF

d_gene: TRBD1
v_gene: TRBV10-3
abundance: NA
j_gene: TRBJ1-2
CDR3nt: TGTGCCACGGGACAGGAGCTTTTGGGAGGCTACACCTTC
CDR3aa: CATGQELLGGYTF

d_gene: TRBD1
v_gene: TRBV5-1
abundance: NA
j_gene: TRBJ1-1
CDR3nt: TGCGCCAGCAGCTTACGCCCCCAGGGGGAGGTGGACACTGAAGCTTTCTTT
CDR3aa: CASSLRPQGEVDTEAFF

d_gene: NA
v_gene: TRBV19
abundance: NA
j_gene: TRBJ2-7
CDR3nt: TGTGCCAGTAGTTCCCGGGGGAGGGGGGCCTACGAGCAGTACTTC
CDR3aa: CASSSRGRGAYEQYF

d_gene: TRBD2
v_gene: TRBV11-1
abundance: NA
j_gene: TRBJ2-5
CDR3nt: TGTGCCAGTTCAACTAGCGTTCAAGAGACCCAGTACTTC
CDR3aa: CASSTSVQETQYF

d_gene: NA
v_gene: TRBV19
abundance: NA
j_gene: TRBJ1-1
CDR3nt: TGTGCCAGTAGTATACCCGGCGGGAGCACTGAAGCTTTCTTT
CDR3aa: CASSIPGGSTEAFF

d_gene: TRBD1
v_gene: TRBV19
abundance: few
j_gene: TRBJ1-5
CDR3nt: TGTGCCAGTAGTTCTTTCGACAGGGGGCGAGGTCAGCCCCAGCATTTT
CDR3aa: CASSSFDRGRGQPQHF

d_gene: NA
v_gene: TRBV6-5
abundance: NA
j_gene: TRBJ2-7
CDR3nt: TGTGCCAGCAGCTTTTCCGGGAAAAGCTCCTACGAGCAGTACTTC
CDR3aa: CASSFSGKSSYEQYF

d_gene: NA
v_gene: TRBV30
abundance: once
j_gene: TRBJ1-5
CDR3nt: TGTGCCTGGAGTGTCAGTGCGGTCGGGAATCAGCCCCAGCATTTT
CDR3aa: CAWSVSAVGNQPQHF

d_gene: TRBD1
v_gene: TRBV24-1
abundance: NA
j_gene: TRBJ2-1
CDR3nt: TGTGCCACCAGTGATCTCAGGACAGGGTTGCATTTCTTC
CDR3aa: CATSDLRTGLHFF

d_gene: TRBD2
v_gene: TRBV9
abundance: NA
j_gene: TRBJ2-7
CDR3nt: TGTGCCAGCAGCGTAGGGGCGGGGGGACCCTCCTACGAGCAGTACTTC
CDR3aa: CASSVGAGGPSYEQYF

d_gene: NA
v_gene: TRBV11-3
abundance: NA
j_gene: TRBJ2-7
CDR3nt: TGTGCCAGCAGCTTAGGTCCAGGGGCCTACGAGCAGTACTTC
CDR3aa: CASSLGPGAYEQYF

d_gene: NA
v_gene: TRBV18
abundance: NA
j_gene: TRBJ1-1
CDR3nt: TGTGCCAGCTCACCCCAGGGGCAGGGCACTGAAGCTTTCTTT
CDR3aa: CASSPQGQGTEAFF

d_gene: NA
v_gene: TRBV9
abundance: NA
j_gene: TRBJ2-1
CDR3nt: TGTGCCAGCAGCGTAGGTGCAGGGGATGAGCAGTTCTTC
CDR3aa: CASSVGAGDEQFF

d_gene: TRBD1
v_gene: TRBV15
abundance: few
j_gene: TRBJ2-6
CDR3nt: TGTGCCACCAGCAGTAACAGGGGAGGGGCCAACGTCCTGACTTTC
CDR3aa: CATSSNRGGANVLTF

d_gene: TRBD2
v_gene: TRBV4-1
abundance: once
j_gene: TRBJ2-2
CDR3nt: TGCGCCAGCAGGTGGCCGAGCGGGGGGCAGAACACCGGGGAGCTGTTTTTT
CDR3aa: CASRWPSGGQNTGELFF

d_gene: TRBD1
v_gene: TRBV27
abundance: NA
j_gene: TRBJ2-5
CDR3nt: TGTGCCAGCAGTTCTGGACAGGGGGCATTGGAGACCCAGTACTTC
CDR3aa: CASSSGQGALETQYF

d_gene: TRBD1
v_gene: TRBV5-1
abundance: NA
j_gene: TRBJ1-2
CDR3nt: TGCGCCAGCAGCCCGACAGGGGGCAGGGACACCTTC
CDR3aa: CASSPTGGRDTF

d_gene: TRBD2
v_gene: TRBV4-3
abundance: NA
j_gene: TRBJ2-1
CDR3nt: TGCGCCAGTTCGGGGACTAGCGGGGCCAATGAGCAGTTCTTC
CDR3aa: CASSGTSGANEQFF

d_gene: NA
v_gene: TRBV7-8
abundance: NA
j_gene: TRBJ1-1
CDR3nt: TGTGCCAGCAGCTTAGCGTCTTCTGGGGGGACTGAAGCTTTCTTT
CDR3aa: CASSLASSGGTEAFF

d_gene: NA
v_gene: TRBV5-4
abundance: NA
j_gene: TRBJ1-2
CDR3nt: TGTGCCAGCAGCCTTAAGGGGGGGCAGTATGGCTACACCTTC
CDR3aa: CASSLKGGQYGYTF

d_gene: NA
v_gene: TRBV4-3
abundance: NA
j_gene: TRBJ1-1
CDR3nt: TGCGCCAGCAGCCCTACAGCCAACACTGAAGCTTTCTTT
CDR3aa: CASSPTANTEAFF

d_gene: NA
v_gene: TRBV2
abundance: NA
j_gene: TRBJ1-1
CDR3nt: TGTGCCAGCAGGGGGGCGGTGAACACTGAAGCTTTCTTT
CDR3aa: CASRGAVNTEAFF

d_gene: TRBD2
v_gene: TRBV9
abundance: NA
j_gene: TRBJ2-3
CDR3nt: TGTGCCAGCAGCCCCCGCCCCGGGGCTAGCGGGGCCCCCGAGGGGCAGTATTTT
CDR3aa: CASSPRPGASGAPEGQYF

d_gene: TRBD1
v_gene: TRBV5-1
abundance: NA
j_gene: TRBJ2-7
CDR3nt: TGCGCCAGCAGCACGGGACAGGGGGCGACCTACGAGCAGTACTTC
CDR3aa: CASSTGQGATYEQYF

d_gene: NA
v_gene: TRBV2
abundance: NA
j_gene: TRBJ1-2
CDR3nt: TGTGCCAGCAGTGAAGATGGTAGCTATGGCTACACCTTC
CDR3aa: CASSEDGSYGYTF

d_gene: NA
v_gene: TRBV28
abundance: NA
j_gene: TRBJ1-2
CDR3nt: TGTGCCAGCAGACAGGATCAAGACTATGGCTACACCTTC
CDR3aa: CASRQDQDYGYTF

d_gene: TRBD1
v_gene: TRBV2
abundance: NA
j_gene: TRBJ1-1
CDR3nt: TGTGCCAGCGGAAAGACAGGGGGCGGCACTGAAGCTTTCTTT
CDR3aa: CASGKTGGGTEAFF

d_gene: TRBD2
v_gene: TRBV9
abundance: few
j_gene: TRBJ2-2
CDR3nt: TGTGCCAGCAGCATACGTAGCGGGGGGGACACCGGGGAGCTGTTTTTT
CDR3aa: CASSIRSGGDTGELFF

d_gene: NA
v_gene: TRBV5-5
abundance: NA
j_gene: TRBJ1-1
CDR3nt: TGTGCCAGCAGCTTGGCGGGTACGGACAGTCGAACTGAAGCTTTCTTT
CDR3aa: CASSLAGTDSRTEAFF

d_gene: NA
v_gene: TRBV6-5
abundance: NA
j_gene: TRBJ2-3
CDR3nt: TGTGCCAGCAGCAGGACAGCGCAGAATACGCAGTATTTT
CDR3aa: CASSRTAQNTQYF

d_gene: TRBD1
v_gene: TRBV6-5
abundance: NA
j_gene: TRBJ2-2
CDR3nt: TGTGCCAGCAGGGGACAGGGGAACACCGGGGAGCTGTTTTTT
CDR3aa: CASRGQGNTGELFF

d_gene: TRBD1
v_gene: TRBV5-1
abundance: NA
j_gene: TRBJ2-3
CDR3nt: TGCGCCAGCAGCCCCGGGACAGGGGGAAGCACAGATACGCAGTATTTT
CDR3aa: CASSPGTGGSTDTQYF

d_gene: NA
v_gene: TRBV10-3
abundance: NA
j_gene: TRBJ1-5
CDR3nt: TGTGCCATCTGCTCAGCATTGGGCCAGCCCCAGCATTTT
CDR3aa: CAICSALGQPQHF

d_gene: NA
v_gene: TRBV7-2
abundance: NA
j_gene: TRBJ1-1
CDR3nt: TGTGCCAGCAGCCCCAGCCAGGGTCGCACTGAAGCTTTCTTT
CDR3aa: CASSPSQGRTEAFF

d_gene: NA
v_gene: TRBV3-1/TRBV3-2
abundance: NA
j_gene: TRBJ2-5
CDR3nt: TGTGCCAGCAGCCTCCCTAAGGGGAGGGAGACCCAGTACTTC
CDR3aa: CASSLPKGRETQYF

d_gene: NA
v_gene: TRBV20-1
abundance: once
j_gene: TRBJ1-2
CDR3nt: TGCAGTGCTAGTCAGGATGGCTACACCTTC
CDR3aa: CSASQDGYTF

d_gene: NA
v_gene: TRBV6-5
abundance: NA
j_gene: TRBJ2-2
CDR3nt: TGTGCCACCTACAGAAGTCTCACCGGGGAGCTGTTTTTT
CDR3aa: CATYRSLTGELFF

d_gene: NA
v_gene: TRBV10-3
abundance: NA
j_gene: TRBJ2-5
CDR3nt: TGTGCCATCAGTGAGTCGAGACGGCCCGGGGGAACCCCCCAAGAGACCCAGTACTTC
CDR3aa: CAISESRRPGGTPQETQYF

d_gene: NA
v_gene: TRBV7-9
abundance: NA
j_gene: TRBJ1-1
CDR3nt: TGTGCCAGCAGCCCTTTACGCGCAGGCACGAACACTGAAGCTTTCTTT
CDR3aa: CASSPLRAGTNTEAFF

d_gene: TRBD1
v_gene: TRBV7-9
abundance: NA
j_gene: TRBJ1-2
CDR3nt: TGTGCCAGCAGCTTTCCGGGACAGGGGAATGGCTACACCTTC
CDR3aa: CASSFPGQGNGYTF

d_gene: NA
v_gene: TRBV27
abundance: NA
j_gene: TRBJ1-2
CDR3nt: TGTGCCAGCAGTTCCCCCTCGGCGGACTATGGCTACACCTTC
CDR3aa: CASSSPSADYGYTF

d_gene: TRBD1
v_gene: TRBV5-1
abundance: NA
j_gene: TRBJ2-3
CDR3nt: TGCGCCAGCGGGGCAGGGGGCGATACGCAGTATTTT
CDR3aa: CASGAGGDTQYF

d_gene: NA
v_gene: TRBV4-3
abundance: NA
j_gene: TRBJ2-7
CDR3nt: TGCGCCAGCAGCCAAACCAGGTTTCACGAGCAGTACTTC
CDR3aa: CASSQTRFHEQYF

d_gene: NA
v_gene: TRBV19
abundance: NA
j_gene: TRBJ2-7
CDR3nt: TGTGCCAGTAGTGAGGCAGGCCTGCGGGACGAGCAGTACTTC
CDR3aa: CASSEAGLRDEQYF

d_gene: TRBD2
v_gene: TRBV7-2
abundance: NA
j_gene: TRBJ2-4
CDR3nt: TGTGCCAGCAGCCCGGGACTAGCGGGGGCGTTAGCCAAAAACATTCAGTACTTC
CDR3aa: CASSPGLAGALAKNIQYF

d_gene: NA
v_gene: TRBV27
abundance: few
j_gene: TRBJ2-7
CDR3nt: TGTGCCAGCAGCTCAATCGCGGGATTCCACTACGAGCAGTACTTC
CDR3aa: CASSSIAGFHYEQYF